Each of the 27 T cell receptor beta chains below was sequenced from the same sample in a study of T cells after somatic rescue of genetic block. Sequencing used immunoSEQ multiplex PCR; TCRdb keeps in-frame clones, though not all of them. The data contain approximately 58,000 clones, more than 90% of them singletons. What was sequenced was peripheral blood mononuclear cells (PBMCs). These receptors came from a child less than two years old.

V usage is TRBV4-1 and J usage is TRBJ1-6; TRBD1 aligns across 8 bases. CDR1 and CDR2 from the germline V gene are MGHRA and YSYEKL. The CDR3 has 14 residues. The trim removed 0 bases at V and 9 bases at J, leaving 1 base unmatched. CDR3 DNA sequence: TGCGCCAGCAGCCAAGATCAGGGGGCTTCACCCCTCCACTTT. Its protein is CASSQDQGASPLHF.

The chain has TRBV9 and TRBJ2-3, with D perhaps matching TRBD2 (5 bases). Per the germline V gene, CDR1 is SGDLS and CDR2 is YYNGEE. V lost 0 bases to trimming and J lost 4 bases, with 15 bases between them. There are 16 residues in the CDR3. CDR3 sequence (DNA): TGTGCCAGCAGCGTAGCTTTCGGGGTAGGGCCAGATACGCAGTATTTT. The encoded protein is CASSVAFGVGPDTQYF.

A remark on this clone: At one boundary the junction diverges from the germline segment, which might be a read error. In the same sample, other DNA sequences code for this CDR3. The rearrangement joins TRBV19 to TRBJ1-2; no clear D gene. CDR1 is LNHDA, CDR2 SQIVND, per germline (reference sequence). The CDR3 is made up of 13 amino acids. The CDR3 sequence: CASSIENHYGYTF. The DNA of the CDR3 is TGTGCCAGTAGTATAGAGAACCACTACGGCTACACCTTC. The full variable domain, completed using reference TRBV19 and TRBJ1-2, is DGGITQSPKYLFRKEGQNVTLSCEQNLNHDAMYWYRQDPGQGLRLIYYSQIVNDFQKGDIAEGYSVSREKKESFPLTVTSAQKNPTAFYLCASSIENHYGYTFGSGTRLTVV.

This clone was observed a single time. The chain links TRBV19 to TRBJ2-1; no clear D gene. Germline CDR1 and CDR2: LNHDA and SQIVND (reference sequence). The CDR3 is 14 residues long. Trimming removed 1 base from V and 3 bases from J, with 7 bases in between. The CDR3 sequence is CASSIVGSYNEQFF. As DNA, the CDR3 is TGTGCCAGTAGTATAGTGGGCAGCTACAATGAGCAGTTCTTC. Supplemented by reference TRBV19 and TRBJ2-1, the full variable domain reads DGGITQSPKYLFRKEGQNVTLSCEQNLNHDAMYWYRQDPGQGLRLIYYSQIVNDFQKGDIAEGYSVSREKKESFPLTVTSAQKNPTAFYLCASSIVGSYNEQFFGPGTRLTVL.

With respect to this clone: The junction departs from the called germline gene at one end, perhaps through a read error. The gene calls are TRBV5-1 and TRBJ2-2; TRBD1 matches at 7 bases. There are 18 residues in the CDR3. Germline CDR1 and CDR2: SGHRS and YFSETQ. CDR3 in amino acids: CASSSARSSGRGRRGAVF. CDR3 nucleotides: TGCGCCAGCAGCTCCGCGCGCTCTTCGGGAAGGGGGCGCCGGGGAGCTGTTTTT.

The chain has TRBV7-3 and TRBJ2-7; perhaps TRBD1 as D (6 bases). This CDR3 region has 13 residues. The V and J ends lost 0 bases and 3 bases respectively, with 6 bases between them. CDR1 is SGHTA and CDR2 is FQGTGA in the germline V gene. Here the CDR3 DNA reads TGTGCCAGCAGCTTAACAGGGGGCTACGAGCAGTACTTC. Residues: CASSLTGGYEQYF.

The chain joins TRBV4-1 to TRBJ1-2; a weak D match, TRBD1 (6 bases). The CDR3 is 16 residues long. V was pared by 5 bases and J by 4 bases, with 20 bases between. Germline CDR1 and CDR2: MGHRA and YSYEKL. The DNA of the CDR3 is TGCGCCAGCAGCGGGTGGGGAAAGACAGGCGGCTATGGCTACACCTTC. Amino acid sequence: CASSGWGKTGGYGYTF.

The gene calls are TRBV30 and TRBJ2-5, with D tentatively TRBD1 (6 bases). With 3 bases removed from V and 4 bases from J, the gap between germline ends came to 9 bases. From germline, CDR1 is GTSNPN and CDR2 SVGIG (reference sequence). The CDR3 runs to 12 residues. The CDR3 bases are TGTGCCTGGAGGAGGGGGAGAGAGACCCAGTACTTC. Its protein product is CAWRRGRETQYF.

The chain employs TRBV4-1 and TRBJ1-4; a weak D match, TRBD1 (6 bases). Germline V lookup: CDR1 MGHRA, CDR2 YSYEKL. Deletions cut 0 bases from V and 5 bases from J, with 16 bases between. The CDR3 runs 17 residues. In DNA, the CDR3 is TGCGCCAGCAGCCAAGATGCTCCGGGGGCGACAAATGAAAAACTGTTTTTT. Its protein product is CASSQDAPGATNEKLFF.

The chain joins TRBV10-3 to TRBJ2-3; 9 positions agree with TRBD2. Trimming at V came to 4 bases and at J to 2 bases, leaving 4 bases not matched to a gene. Germline lookup yields CDR1 ENHRY and CDR2 SYGVKD. The CDR3 contains 15 residues. The CDR3: CAISVGGRATDTQYF. The CDR3 DNA follows: TGTGCCATCAGTGTAGGCGGGAGGGCCACAGATACGCAGTATTTT.

The chain recombines TRBV14 with TRBJ2-1; D gene unclear. Germline CDR1 and CDR2: SGHDN and FVKESK. Trimming cost V 4 bases and J 6 bases, with 7 bases left between them. This CDR3 contains 12 residues. The CDR3 loop reads CASSLYSNEQFF. Written as DNA, the CDR3 is TGTGCCAGCAGCCTATATTCCAATGAGCAGTTCTTC.

The rearrangement links TRBV6-5 to TRBJ2-7, with D perhaps matching TRBD1 (5 bases). In germline, CDR1 is MNHEY, CDR2 SVGAGI. The CDR3 has 13 residues. The V end was cut by 2 bases, the J end by 3 bases, with 8 bases between. The CDR3 nucleotides read TGTGCCAGCAGTTACACAGGTTACTACGAGCAGTACTTC. Its protein is CASSYTGYYEQYF.

The J gene is TRBJ2-7, the V gene TRBV30; TRBD2 matches at 9 bases. Germline lookup yields CDR1 GTSNPN and CDR2 SVGIG (reference sequence). The CDR3 is 13 amino acids. V dropped 8 bases and J dropped 4; count of bases not matched to a gene: 9. CDR3: CAPPGGRVYEQYF. Here the CDR3 DNA reads TGTGCCCCACCGGGCGGGAGGGTTTACGAGCAGTACTTC.

The DNA for the CDR3 is TGTGCCAGCAGTACAGGGGGCGGCTATGGCTACACCTTC. Translated, it gives CASSTGGGYGYTF. V gene TRBV7-6 combines with J gene TRBJ1-2, with 9 bases lining up with TRBD1. CDR3 length equals 13 residues. The V gene end was trimmed by 6 bases and the J gene end by 4 bases; junction bases not matched to a gene: 3. The germline gives CDR1 SGHVS, CDR2 FNYEAQ.

V is TRBV27 and J is TRBJ2-3; possible D gene TRBD1, 6 bases. CDR3 size: 14 residues. Germline CDR1 reads MNHEY; CDR2 reads SMNVEV (reference sequence). V lost 1 base and J lost 1, with 6 bases in between. The CDR3 nucleotides read TGTGCCAGCAGTTTATACAGGGGCACAGATACGCAGTATTTT. Amino acid sequence: CASSLYRGTDTQYF.

J is TRBJ2-7 and V is TRBV4-2, with D possibly being TRBD2 (6 bases). The CDR3 is made up of 15 amino acids. The V and J ends lost 3 bases and 3 bases respectively, with 15 bases between them. Germline V gene data show CDR1 as LGHNA and CDR2 as YNFKEQ. The CDR3 bases are TGTGCCAGCAGCCAGAGGACGGGACTCCGCTACGAGCAGTACTTC. Protein product: CASSQRTGLRYEQYF.

This chain links TRBV6-1 with TRBJ2-7, with TRBD2 identical over 9 bases. The germline gives CDR1 MNHNS, CDR2 SASEGT. This CDR3 contains 15 residues. The V segment lost 7 bases and the J segment 3 bases; nucleotides outside the gene matches: 10. CDR3 region: CASISRWTSDYEQYF. The CDR3 DNA reads TGTGCCAGCATCAGTCGCTGGACTAGCGACTACGAGCAGTACTTC.

The chain couples TRBV27 to TRBJ2-7; 9 bases agree with TRBD1. The ends lost 6 bases at V and 2 bases at J; junction bases unmatched: 5. The CDR3 is 14 residues long. From germline, CDR1 is MNHEY and CDR2 SMNVEV (reference sequence). CDR3 DNA: TGTGCCAGCAGCCTAACAGGGGGCCCCTACGAGCAGTACTTC. It specifies CASSLTGGPYEQYF.

J is TRBJ2-1 and V is TRBV6-1; D ambiguous. The V gene's germline CDR1 is MNHNS and CDR2 SASEGT. This CDR3 is built from 11 residues. Trimming pared 10 bases from V and 5 bases from J, leaving 9 bases between. CDR3 sequence: CATTPHNEQFF. The CDR3 DNA reads TGTGCCACCACCCCCCACAATGAGCAGTTCTTC.

V gene TRBV10-3 combines with J gene TRBJ2-5, with D perhaps TRBD2 (6 bases). The better agreement between TRBJ2-7 and the DNA end casts doubt on the J call. This CDR3 comprises 15 residues. Per the germline V gene, CDR1 is ENHRY and CDR2 is SYGVKD. The DNA for the CDR3 is TGTGCCATCAGTGACGGGCTAGCGAGCTCCTACGAGCAGTACTTC. It specifies CAISDGLASSYEQYF.

The J gene is TRBJ1-4, the V gene TRBV10-3; TRBD1 might be the D (5 bases). Trimming removed 6 bases at V and 4 bases at J, with 9 bases between. Germline loops: CDR1 ENHRY, CDR2 SYGVKD. This CDR3 is built from 13 residues. The CDR3 loop reads CAIRGGLNEKLFF. The CDR3 DNA reads TGTGCCATCAGGGGGGGACTTAATGAAAAACTGTTTTTT.

This chain connects TRBV10-3 to TRBJ1-1; 7 nucleotides align to TRBD1. The CDR3 runs 13 residues. Germline V CDR1 and CDR2: ENHRY, SYGVKD. J lost 5 bases, V lost 6 bases, and 6 bases had no gene match. The CDR3 DNA is TGTGCCATCAGCCTCAGGGGGAAGACTGAAGCTTTCTTT. Protein sequence: CAISLRGKTEAFF.

The chain uses TRBV7-3 and TRBJ2-1, with 9 bases fitting TRBD2. J gave up 5 bases and V 6 bases, and 11 bases lay outside the gene matches. The CDR3 is 16 amino acids. From germline, CDR1 is SGHTA and CDR2 FQGTGA. The CDR3, as DNA: TGTGCCAGCAGTCCGACTAGCGGCCAGGTCAACAATGAGCAGTTCTTC. Translated: CASSPTSGQVNNEQFF.

The rearrangement joins TRBV18 to TRBJ2-7; 11 nucleotides agree with TRBD2. This CDR3 comprises 14 residues. Germline CDR1 and CDR2: KGHSH and LQKENI. The V and J ends lost 3 bases and 3 bases, in that order; junction bases with no gene match: 1. CDR3 amino acids: CASSPGLAVYEQYF. The CDR3 nucleotides read TGTGCCAGCTCACCGGGACTAGCGGTCTACGAGCAGTACTTC. The full variable domain, with the rest looked up from reference TRBV18 and TRBJ2-7, is NAGVMQNPRHLVRRRGQEARLRCSPMKGHSHVYWYRQLPEEGLKFMVYLQKENIIDESGMPKERFSAEFPKEGPSILRIQQVVRGDSAAYFCASSPGLAVYEQYFGPGTRLTVT.

The gene calls are TRBV5-1 and TRBJ2-3; D is unclear. CDR3 length: 15 residues. Germline CDR1 reads SGHRS; CDR2 reads YFSETQ. V shed 4 bases and J shed 3 bases, with 15 bases lying between them. The CDR3 sequence: CASSPSGWETDTQYF. CDR3 DNA sequence: TGCGCCAGCAGCCCTTCTGGATGGGAAACAGATACGCAGTATTTT. Drawing the rest from reference TRBV5-1 and TRBJ2-3, the complete variable domain is KAGVTQTPRYLIKTRGQQVTLSCSPISGHRSVSWYQQTPGQGLQFLFEYFSETQRNKGNFPGRFSGRQFSNSRSEMNVSTLELGDSALYLCASSPSGWETDTQYFGPGTRLTVL.

The V gene is TRBV6-5, the J gene TRBJ1-1; 7 bases line up with TRBD1. The CDR3 runs to 12 residues. CDR1 and CDR2 from the germline V gene are MNHEY and SVGAGI. J was trimmed by 8 bases and V by 5 bases; bases with no gene match: 5. In nucleotides, the CDR3 is TGTGCCAGCAGTCTCGACAGGGAAGAAGCTTTCTTT. Translation gives CASSLDREEAFF.

The chain couples TRBV30 to TRBJ1-1; TRBD1 matches 9 bases. The CDR3 sequence is 13 residues long. The junction had 1 base not matched to a gene; V was cut back by 5 bases and J by 0 bases. Germline V CDR1 and CDR2: GTSNPN, SVGIG (reference sequence). The CDR3 DNA reads as TGTGCCTGGGGACAGGGGCTGAACACTGAAGCTTTCTTT. The encoded protein is CAWGQGLNTEAFF. The full variable domain, completed using reference TRBV30 and TRBJ1-1, is SQTIHQWPATLVQPVGSPLSLECTVEGTSNPNLYWYRQAAGRGLQLLFYSVGIGQISSEVPQNLSASRPQDRQFILSSKKLLLSDSGFYLCAWGQGLNTEAFFGQGTRLTVV.